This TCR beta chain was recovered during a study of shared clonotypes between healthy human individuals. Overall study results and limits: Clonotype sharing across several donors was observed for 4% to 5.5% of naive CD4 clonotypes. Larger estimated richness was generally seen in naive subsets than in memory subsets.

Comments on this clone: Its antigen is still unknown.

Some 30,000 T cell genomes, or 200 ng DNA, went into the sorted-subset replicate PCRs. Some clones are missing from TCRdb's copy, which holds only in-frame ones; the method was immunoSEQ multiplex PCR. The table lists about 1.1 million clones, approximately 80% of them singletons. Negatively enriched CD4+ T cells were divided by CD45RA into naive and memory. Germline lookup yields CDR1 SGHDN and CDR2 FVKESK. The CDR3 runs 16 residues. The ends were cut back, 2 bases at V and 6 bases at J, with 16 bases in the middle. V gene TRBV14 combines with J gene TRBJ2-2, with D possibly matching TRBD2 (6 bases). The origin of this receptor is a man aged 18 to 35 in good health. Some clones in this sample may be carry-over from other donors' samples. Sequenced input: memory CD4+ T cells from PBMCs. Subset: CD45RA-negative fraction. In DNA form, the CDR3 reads TGTGCCAGCAGCCAACGGGCGGCCCGGAGGGCCGGGGAGCTGTTTTTT. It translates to CASSQRAARRAGELFF.